Presented here are 18 T cell receptor beta chains from one specimen sequenced in a study of shared T cell receptors in the human thymus. TCRdb keeps only in-frame clones here, not all; method: immunoSEQ multiplex PCR. Of under 450,000 clones in the sample, just under 95% were seen once. Sequences were obtained from thymocytes. These receptors originate from a human donor.

CDR3 nucleotide sequence: TGTGCCAGCAGCGGATACCGGACAGGCGACACCGGGGAGCTGTTTTTT. Amino acid sequence: CASSGYRTGDTGELFF. This rearrangement joins TRBV5-8 to TRBJ2-2, with TRBD1 identical over 7 bases. The CDR3 loop spans 16 amino acids. In germline, CDR1 is SGHTS, CDR2 YDEGEE. J was trimmed by 3 bases and V by 4 bases; bases with no gene match: 9.

This chain links TRBV27 with TRBJ2-1; D perhaps matches TRBD2 (5 bases). The V gene's germline CDR1 is MNHEY and CDR2 SMNVEV (reference sequence). The CDR3 runs 15 residues. The germline V and J ends were trimmed by 4 bases and 0 bases, with 10 bases remaining between them. In DNA, the CDR3 is TGTGCCAGCAGTTCCGAGCGGTCCTCCTACAATGAGCAGTTCTTC. Translation: CASSSERSSYNEQFF.

The chain is built from TRBV7-8 and TRBJ2-3; D unresolved. V lost 1 base and J 1 base, leaving 18 bases between the germline ends. Germline V lookup: CDR1 SGHVS, CDR2 FQNEAQ. The CDR3 has 18 amino acids. DNA of the CDR3: TGTGCCAGCAGCTTAGGGACCCCCGGCGGCCACTGCACAGATACGCAGTATTTT. It specifies CASSLGTPGGHCTDTQYF.

Written as DNA, the CDR3 is TGTGCCTGGAGCGGTCGACAGGGCGGGATCCACGAGCAGTACTTC. This encodes CAWSGRQGGIHEQYF. This rearrangement joins TRBV30 to TRBJ2-7, with a possible D match to TRBD1 (7 bases). Germline CDR1 reads GTSNPN; CDR2 reads SVGIG (reference sequence). V shed 3 bases and J shed 5 bases, with 20 bases lying between them. The CDR3 is made up of 15 amino acids. Full variable domain (rest looked up from reference TRBV30 and TRBJ2-7): SQTIHQWPATLVQPVGSPLSLECTVEGTSNPNLYWYRQAAGRGLQLLFYSVGIGQISSEVPQNLSASRPQDRQFILSSKKLLLSDSGFYLCAWSGRQGGIHEQYFGPGTRLTVT.

This chain connects TRBV7-9 to TRBJ2-3; no clear D gene. The CDR3 totals 15 residues. Germline loops: CDR1 SEHNR, CDR2 FQNEAQ (reference sequence). V was cut by 4 bases and J by 0 bases, with 11 bases left in between. The CDR3 is CASSSRGASTDTQYF. The CDR3 DNA reads as TGTGCCAGCAGCTCCCGAGGCGCTAGCACAGATACGCAGTATTTT. The full variable domain, completed using reference TRBV7-9 and TRBJ2-3, is DTGVSQNPRHKITKRGQNVTFRCDPISEHNRLYWYRQTLGQGPEFLTYFQNEAQLEKSRLLSDRFSAERPKGSFSTLEIQRTEQGDSAMYLCASSSRGASTDTQYFGPGTRLTVL.

The chain is built from TRBV2 and TRBJ2-6; no reliable D call. The CDR3 loop spans 17 amino acids. Germline lookup yields CDR1 SNHLY and CDR2 FYNNEI. The V end was cut by 0 bases, the J end by 0 bases, with 9 bases between. The CDR3 region has the DNA TGTGCCAGCAGTGAAGCCAAACAGTACTCTGGGGCCAACGTCCTGACTTTC. This sequence encodes CASSEAKQYSGANVLTF. The entire variable domain, with the rest obtained from reference TRBV2 and TRBJ2-6, is as follows: EPEVTQTPSHQVTQMGQEVILRCVPISNHLYFYWYRQILGQKVEFLVSFYNNEISEKSEIFDDQFSVERPDGSNFTLKIRSTKLEDSAMYFCASSEAKQYSGANVLTFGAGSRLTVL.

V usage is TRBV12-5 and J usage is TRBJ1-5, with D unresolved. The CDR3 extends over 15 amino acids. Trimming left V 2 bases short and J 5 bases short, with 13 bases between. Germline V gene lookup returns CDR1 LGHNT and CDR2 FRNRAP. The CDR3 spells CASGLKVKQDQPQHF. For the CDR3, the DNA is TGTGCTAGTGGTTTGAAGGTCAAGCAAGATCAGCCCCAGCATTTT.

The chain has TRBV27 and TRBJ2-2; 11 bases are a match to TRBD2. The CDR3 runs 23 residues. Per the germline V gene, CDR1 is MNHEY and CDR2 is SMNVEV (reference sequence). The ends lost 5 bases at V and 2 bases at J; junction bases unmatched: 25. The CDR3 DNA sequence: TGTGCCAGCAGTCCGAACAGTCTAGCGGGAGGCGCATGGGGAAAAAAAAACACCGGGGAGCTGTTTTTT. Protein product: CASSPNSLAGGAWGKKNTGELFF.

The chain employs TRBV7-9 and TRBJ2-5; weak D call: TRBD2 (5 bases). CDR3 length: 16 amino acids. Trimming left V 5 bases short and J 0 bases short, with 16 bases between. Germline-derived CDR1 and CDR2 are SEHNR and FQNEAQ (reference sequence). In DNA, the CDR3 is TGTGCCAGCAGCCAGATGGGAGCCTGGTACCAAGAGACCCAGTACTTC. Encoded protein: CASSQMGAWYQETQYF.

The V gene is TRBV19, the J gene TRBJ1-2; 8 bases align to TRBD1. V shed 11 bases, J shed 5 bases, and the junction held 10 bases outside the gene matches. Germline V lookup: CDR1 LNHDA, CDR2 SQIVND (reference sequence). The CDR3 is 13 residues long. DNA for the CDR3: TGTGCCCTCGGGGACAGGTTATCGTATGGCTACACCTTC. This gives the protein CALGDRLSYGYTF.

DNA for the CDR3: TGCGCCAGCAGCATAGGGACGATGGTTTCCTACGAGCAGTACTTC. It yields the protein CASSIGTMVSYEQYF. The J gene is TRBJ2-7, the V gene TRBV5-1; D possibly matches TRBD1 or TRBD2 (5 bases each). The CDR3 spans 15 residues. V lost 4 bases and J 1 base, leaving 15 bases between the germline ends. Germline lookup yields CDR1 SGHRS and CDR2 YFSETQ.

The gene calls are TRBV7-2 and TRBJ2-7; D perhaps matches TRBD2 (5 bases). The CDR3 extends over 18 amino acids. Germline CDR1 is SGHTA and CDR2 is FQGNSA. V was clipped by 5 bases and J by 4 bases, with 27 bases between them. The CDR3 DNA reads as TGTGCCAGCAGCCGGTTGCGTGGGAGAACCTACCTAAATTACGAGCAGTACTTC. Residues: CASSRLRGRTYLNYEQYF.

This chain joins TRBV27 and TRBJ2-1, with 8 positions matching TRBD1. The CDR3 has 15 residues. V dropped 6 bases and J dropped 4; count of bases not matched to a gene: 8. Germline V lookup: CDR1 MNHEY, CDR2 SMNVEV (reference sequence). The CDR3 DNA reads as TGTGCCAGCAGACTAACAGGGGGAGAATACAATGAGCAGTTCTTC. It translates to CASRLTGGEYNEQFF.

CDR3 region: CASSGTGGPSYNEQFF. CDR3 DNA sequence: TGCGCCAGCAGTGGGACGGGAGGGCCCTCCTACAATGAGCAGTTCTTC. The chain employs TRBV10-1 and TRBJ2-1; 8 bases match TRBD2. V lost 4 bases, J lost 0 bases, and 5 bases stayed unmatched. The germline gives CDR1 WNHNN, CDR2 SYGVQD (reference sequence). This CDR3 has 16 residues.

This rearrangement joins TRBV20-1 to TRBJ1-2; 7 bases map to TRBD1. CDR1 is DFQATT, CDR2 SNEGSKA, per germline (reference sequence). J was trimmed by 8 bases and V by 5 bases; bases with no gene match: 5. The CDR3 runs 11 residues. The CDR3 reads CSAEGAGGYTF. CDR3 DNA sequence: TGCAGTGCTGAGGGGGCCGGCGGCTACACCTTC.

The gene calls are TRBV9 and TRBJ2-2; D is unclear. Deletions cut 3 bases from V and 4 bases from J, with 7 bases between. Germline V gene sequence: CDR1 SGDLS, CDR2 YYNGEE. The CDR3 spans 13 residues. As DNA, the CDR3 is TGTGCCAGCAGCGCCCGATTCACCGGGGAGCTGTTTTTT. This translates into CASSARFTGELFF.

This clone was observed a single time. V is TRBV4-1 and J is TRBJ2-2; 9 bases map to TRBD1. CDR1 and CDR2 (germline): MGHRA, YSYEKL. With 6 bases clipped from V and 5 bases from J, the junction kept 4 bases outside the gene matches. The CDR3 extends over 14 amino acids. The CDR3 reads CASRRQGGTGELFF. In nucleotides, the CDR3 is TGCGCCAGCAGGCGACAGGGGGGAACCGGGGAGCTGTTTTTT.

This rearrangement joins TRBV5-4 to TRBJ2-7; D is ambiguous. The CDR3 is 15 amino acids. Germline CDR1 and CDR2: SGHNT and YYREEE (reference sequence). V was shortened by 0 bases and J by 7 bases, with 17 bases between the two germline ends. The CDR3 coding sequence is TGTGCCAGCAGCTTGGCCGTTAGGGATGGAGCGGAGCAGTACTTC. The encoded protein is CASSLAVRDGAEQYF.